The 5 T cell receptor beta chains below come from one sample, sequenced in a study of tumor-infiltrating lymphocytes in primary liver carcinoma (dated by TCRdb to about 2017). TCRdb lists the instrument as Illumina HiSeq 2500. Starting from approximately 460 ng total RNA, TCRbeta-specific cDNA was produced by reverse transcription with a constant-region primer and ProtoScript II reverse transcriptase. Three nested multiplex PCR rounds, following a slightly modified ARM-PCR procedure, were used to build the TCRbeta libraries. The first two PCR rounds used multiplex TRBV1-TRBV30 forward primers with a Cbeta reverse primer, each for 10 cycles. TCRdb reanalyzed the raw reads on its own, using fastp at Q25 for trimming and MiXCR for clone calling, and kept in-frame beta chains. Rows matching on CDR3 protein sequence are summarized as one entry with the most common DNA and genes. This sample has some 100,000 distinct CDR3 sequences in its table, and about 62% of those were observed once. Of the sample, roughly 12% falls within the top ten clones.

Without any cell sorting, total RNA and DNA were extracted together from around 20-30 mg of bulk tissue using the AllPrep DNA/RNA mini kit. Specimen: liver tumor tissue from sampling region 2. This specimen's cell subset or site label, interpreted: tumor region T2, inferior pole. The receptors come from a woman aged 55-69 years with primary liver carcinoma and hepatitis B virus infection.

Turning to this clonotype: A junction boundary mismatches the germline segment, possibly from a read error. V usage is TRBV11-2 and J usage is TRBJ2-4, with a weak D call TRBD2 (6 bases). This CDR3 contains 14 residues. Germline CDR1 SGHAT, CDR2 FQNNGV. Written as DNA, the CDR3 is TGTGCCGGCAGCTTGGCGGGACCGAACAACATTCAGTATTTC. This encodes CAGSLAGPNNIQYF.

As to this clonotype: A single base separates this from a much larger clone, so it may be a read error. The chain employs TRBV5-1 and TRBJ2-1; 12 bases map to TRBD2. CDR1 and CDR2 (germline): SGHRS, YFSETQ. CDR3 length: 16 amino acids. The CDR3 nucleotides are TGCGCCAGCAGCCCTTGGACTAGCGGGACGTACATTGAGCAGTTCTTC. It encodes CASSPWTSGTYIEQFF. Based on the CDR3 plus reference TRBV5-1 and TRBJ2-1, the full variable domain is KAGVTQTPRYLIKTRGQQVTLSCSPISGHRSVSWYQQTPGQGLQFLFEYFSETQRNKGNFPGRFSGRQFSNSRSEMNVSTLELGDSALYLCASSPWTSGTYIEQFFGPGTRLTVL.

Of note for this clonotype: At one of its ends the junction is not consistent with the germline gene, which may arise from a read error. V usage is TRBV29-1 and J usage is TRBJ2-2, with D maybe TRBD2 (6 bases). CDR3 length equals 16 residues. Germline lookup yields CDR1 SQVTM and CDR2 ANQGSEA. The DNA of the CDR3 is TGCAGCGCGGAGGGCAGTGGCGAAGAGTACACCGGGCAGCTGTTTTTT. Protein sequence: CSAEGSGEEYTGQLFF.

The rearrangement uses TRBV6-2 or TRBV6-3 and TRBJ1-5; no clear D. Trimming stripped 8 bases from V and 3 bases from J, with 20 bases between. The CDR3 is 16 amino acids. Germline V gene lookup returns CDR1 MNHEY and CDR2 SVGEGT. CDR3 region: CASGPSRVRNNQPQHF. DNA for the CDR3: TGTGCCAGCGGCCCAAGTAGGGTAAGGAACAATCAGCCCCAGCATTTT.

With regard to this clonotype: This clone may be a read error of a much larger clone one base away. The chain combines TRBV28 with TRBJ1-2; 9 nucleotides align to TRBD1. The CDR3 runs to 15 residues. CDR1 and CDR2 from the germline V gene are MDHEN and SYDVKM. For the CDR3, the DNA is TGTGCCAGCAACCTCCCGGGACAGGGAAACTATGGCCACACCTTC. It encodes CASNLPGQGNYGHTF.